Described below is a single T cell receptor beta chain sequence and its context. This clonotype appeared a few times. The clone's antigen remains unknown. Base qualities are missing; no much larger clone stands one base away. The germline V gene provides CDR1 LGHNA and CDR2 YSLEER. The CDR3, cysteine through phenylalanine, is 13 amino acids long. The read is trimmed to its CDR3 DNA, 39 bases read in frame from base 1. The germline ends are 7 bases apart after V is trimmed by 0 bases and J by 10 bases. This sample is drawn from a study of human T cells and chemical hapten exposure (dated by TCRdb to 2020 to 2023). Looking at the study overall: For sensitization, 2% DPC in acetone was applied to a roughly 2 cm by roughly 2 cm area of upper inner arm skin. Patients additionally received weekly therapeutic DPC doses to the scalp throughout the approximately 24-week study period. Patch testing on the upper back used Finn chambers containing 0.01% DPC, with scoring done after 6 days according to International Contact Dermatitis Research Group standards. The mostly female patient cohort included alopecia areata with under or over 50% scalp involvement, alopecia totalis and alopecia universalis. About 29 alopecia patients gave blood for TCR sequencing at one to four time points (pre-sensitization, 2, 6 and 24 weeks). Blood samples were taken from patients before sensitization (week 0) and at 2, 6 and about 24 weeks after DPC sensitization. Peripheral blood TCR repertoire changes were tracked in vivo in alopecia patients during primary and secondary sensitization to the hapten diphenylcyclopropenone (DPC). Libraries were pooled for sequencing, and variation in per-sample TCR yields was attributed mainly to small differences in library volumes within the pool. General conclusions and limits of the study: After repeated subsampling, the strength of the expansion versus patch-test correlation and the threshold at which it became significant changed. A positive correlation was found between the number of PT1 expanded TCRs and patch test score, with significance reached at thresholds 8, 16 and 32 but not 4. Expanded TCRs formed significantly more large CDR3 similarity clusters than pre-sensitization or healthy control sets, consistent with antigen-driven responses. Alopecia, a presumed autoimmune disease, was present in all patients, so the immune response of the patients might differ from that of healthy individuals. DPC sensitization did not change the number of TCRs with a frequency above 1 in 1000, and there was no evidence of changes in global repertoire structure.

To prepare the library, RACE was applied. The listed sequencing device is NextSeq 500. During library preparation, unique molecular identifiers were attached to individual cDNA molecules so that TCRs could be counted quantitatively and reproducibly. For every blood RNA sample, sequencing covered both the TCR alpha and TCR beta chains. The authors processed their data as follows. A median of about 87,000 TCRs per sample was observed, with a range of about 23,224 to 750,000. The Decombinator software suite was used to annotate V, J and CDR3 in the TCR reads. Every sample was subsampled to the same number of TCRs (28,000) for the PS versus PT1 abundance plots. TCRs were defined as expanded if absent before sensitization and observed at least eight times at the 2-week time point. Clones were called with MiXCR by TCRdb after fastp trimmed the public reads at Q25, and only in-frame beta chains were retained. Each entry merges the rows of one CDR3 protein and shows their most common DNA and genes. Here the V and J calls rest on TCRdb's processing, not on the authors' analysis. The sample table holds about 120,000 distinct CDR3 sequences, of which 13% were seen once. Of the sample, around 2.7% is held by the ten largest clones.

According to the study, the label for this sample's time point signals: pre-sensitization, week 0. According to the study, the label for this sample's treatment or condition signals: therapeutic diphenylcyclopropenone sensitization with weekly scalp DPC. At each patch-test visit, blood was drawn before the patch test was applied. Patients were eligible if aged 18 to 70, diagnosed with alopecia and judged suitable for DPC therapy, and pregnant patients were excluded. Total RNA was extracted from unfractionated whole blood that had been collected in Tempus Blood RNA tubes. The TCR comes from a woman under 30 with alopecia areata. Some clones in this sample may be carry-over from other donors' samples. The source was whole blood, collected in connection with sensitization to the hapten diphenylcyclopropenone (DPC). The chain uses TRBV4-3 and TRBJ1-6; too little of a D gene remains to name it. The CDR3 region reads CASSQDQRSPLHF. The DNA reads as follows: TGCGCCAGCAGCCAAGATCAGCGATCACCCCTCCACTTT.